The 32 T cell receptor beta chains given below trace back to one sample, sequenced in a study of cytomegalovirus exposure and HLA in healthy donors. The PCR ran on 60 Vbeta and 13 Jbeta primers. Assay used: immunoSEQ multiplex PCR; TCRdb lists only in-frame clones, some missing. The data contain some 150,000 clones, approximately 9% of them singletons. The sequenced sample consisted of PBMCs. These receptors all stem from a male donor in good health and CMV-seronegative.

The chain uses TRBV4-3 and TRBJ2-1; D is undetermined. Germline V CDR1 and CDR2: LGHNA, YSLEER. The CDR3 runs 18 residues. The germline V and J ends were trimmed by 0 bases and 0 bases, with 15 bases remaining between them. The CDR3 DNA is TGCGCCAGCAGCCAAGAGAGGTTGCGGCAGAGCTCCTACAATGAGCAGTTCTTC. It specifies CASSQERLRQSSYNEQFF.

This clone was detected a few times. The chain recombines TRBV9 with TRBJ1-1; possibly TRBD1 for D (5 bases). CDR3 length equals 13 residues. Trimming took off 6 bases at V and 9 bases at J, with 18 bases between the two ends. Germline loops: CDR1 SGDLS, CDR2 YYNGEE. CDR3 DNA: TGTGCCAGCACCGCGGGGGGGGAGGCGAAAGCTTTCTTT. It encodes CASTAGGEAKAFF.

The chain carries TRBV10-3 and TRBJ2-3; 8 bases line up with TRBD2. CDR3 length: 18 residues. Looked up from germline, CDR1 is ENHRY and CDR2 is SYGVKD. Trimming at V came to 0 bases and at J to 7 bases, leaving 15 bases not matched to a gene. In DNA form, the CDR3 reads TGTGCCATCAGTGAGTCTGGGGGCTATGCGGGGGGCCAATATACGCAGTATTTT. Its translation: CAISESGGYAGGQYTQYF.

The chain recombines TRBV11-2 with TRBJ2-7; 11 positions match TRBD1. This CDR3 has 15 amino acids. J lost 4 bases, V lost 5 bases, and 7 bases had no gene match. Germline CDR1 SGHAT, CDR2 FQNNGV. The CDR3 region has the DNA TGTGCCAGCAGCCCACGGACAGGGGGCAGGTACGAGCAGTACTTC. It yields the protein CASSPRTGGRYEQYF.

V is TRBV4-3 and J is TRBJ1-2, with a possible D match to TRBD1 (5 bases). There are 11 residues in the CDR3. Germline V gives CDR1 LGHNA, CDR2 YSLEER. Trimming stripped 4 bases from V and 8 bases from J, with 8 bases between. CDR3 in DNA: TGCGCCAGCAGCCCAGGGTCAGGCTACACCTTC. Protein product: CASSPGSGYTF.

For the CDR3, the DNA is TGTGCCAGCAGTTATAGTCATCGGGGGGGCTACGAGCAGTACTTC. Translated, it gives CASSYSHRGGYEQYF. The genes are TRBV6-5 and TRBJ2-7, with 8 positions matching TRBD2. In germline, CDR1 is MNHEY, CDR2 SVGAGI. CDR3 size: 15 residues. The J segment lost 3 bases and the V segment lost 3 bases, leaving 7 bases of the junction unmatched.

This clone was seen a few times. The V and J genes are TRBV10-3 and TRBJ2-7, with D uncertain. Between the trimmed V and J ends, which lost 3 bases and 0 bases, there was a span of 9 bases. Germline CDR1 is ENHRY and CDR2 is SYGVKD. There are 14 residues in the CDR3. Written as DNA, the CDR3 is TGTGCCATCAGTGAAGGCCAGGTCTCCTACGAGCAGTACTTC. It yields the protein CAISEGQVSYEQYF.

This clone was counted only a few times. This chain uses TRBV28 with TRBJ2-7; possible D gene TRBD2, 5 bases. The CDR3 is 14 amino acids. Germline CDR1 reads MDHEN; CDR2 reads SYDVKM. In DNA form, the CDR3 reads TGTGTCGCTTCCCGGGGATCTAGCTCCTACGAGCAGTACTTC. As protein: CVASRGSSSYEQYF.

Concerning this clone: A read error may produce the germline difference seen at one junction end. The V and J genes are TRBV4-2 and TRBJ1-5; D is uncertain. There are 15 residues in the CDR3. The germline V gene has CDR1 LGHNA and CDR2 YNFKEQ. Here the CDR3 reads CASGQDEGLREPQHF. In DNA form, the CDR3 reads TGTGCCAGCGGCCAAGACGAGGGCCTTAGGGAGCCCCAGCATTTT.

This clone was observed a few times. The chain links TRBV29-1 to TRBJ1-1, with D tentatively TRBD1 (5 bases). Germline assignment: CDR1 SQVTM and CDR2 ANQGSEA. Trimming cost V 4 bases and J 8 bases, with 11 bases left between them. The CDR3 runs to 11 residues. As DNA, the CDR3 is TGCAGCGTTGGGCGGGGGTGGGAAGCTTTCTTT. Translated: CSVGRGWEAFF.

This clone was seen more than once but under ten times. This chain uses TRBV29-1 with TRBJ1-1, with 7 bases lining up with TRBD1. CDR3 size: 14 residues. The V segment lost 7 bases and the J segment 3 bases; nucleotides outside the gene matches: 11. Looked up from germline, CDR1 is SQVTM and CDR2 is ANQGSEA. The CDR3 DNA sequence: TGCAGCGCAAAAGGAAGGACAGGTGACACTGAAGCTTTCTTT. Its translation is CSAKGRTGDTEAFF. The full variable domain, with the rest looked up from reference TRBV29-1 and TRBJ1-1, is SAVISQKPSRDICQRGTSLTIQCQVDSQVTMMFWYRQQPGQSLTLIATANQGSEATYESGFVIDKFPISRPNLTFSTLTVSNMSPEDSSIYLCSAKGRTGDTEAFFGQGTRLTVV.

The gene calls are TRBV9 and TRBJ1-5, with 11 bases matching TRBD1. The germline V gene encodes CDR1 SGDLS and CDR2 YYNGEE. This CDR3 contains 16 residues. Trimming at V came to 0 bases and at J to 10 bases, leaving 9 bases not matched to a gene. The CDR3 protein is CASSVGAGTGGFPQHF. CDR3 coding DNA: TGTGCCAGCAGCGTAGGGGCCGGGACAGGGGGTTTTCCCCAGCATTTT. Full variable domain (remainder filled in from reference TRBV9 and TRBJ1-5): DSGVTQTPKHLITATGQRVTLRCSPRSGDLSVYWYQQSLDQGLQFLIQYYNGEERAKGNILERFSAQQFPDLHSELNLSSLELGDSALYFCASSVGAGTGGFPQHFGDGTRLSIL.

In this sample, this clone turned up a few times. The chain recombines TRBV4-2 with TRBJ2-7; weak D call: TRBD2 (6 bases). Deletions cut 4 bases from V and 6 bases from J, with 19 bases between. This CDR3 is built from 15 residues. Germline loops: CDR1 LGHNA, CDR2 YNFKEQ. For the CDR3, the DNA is TGTGCCAGCAGCCGAGCCGGGACTGCTCTTTCCGAGCAGTACTTC. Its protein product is CASSRAGTALSEQYF.

CDR3 in amino acids: CASRIDLGETQYF. CDR3 DNA sequence: TGTGCCAGCAGGATAGACCTAGGAGAGACCCAGTACTTC. The genes are TRBV7-9 and TRBJ2-5; no reliable D call. Trimming stripped 6 bases from V and 4 bases from J, with 12 bases between. The CDR3 sequence is 13 residues long. The germline V gene has CDR1 SEHNR and CDR2 FQNEAQ (reference sequence).

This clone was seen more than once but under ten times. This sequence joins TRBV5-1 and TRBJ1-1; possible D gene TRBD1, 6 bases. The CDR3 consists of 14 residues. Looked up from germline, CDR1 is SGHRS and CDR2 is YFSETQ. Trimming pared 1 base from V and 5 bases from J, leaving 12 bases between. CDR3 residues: CASSLSRGGTEAFF. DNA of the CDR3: TGCGCCAGCAGCTTGAGCAGGGGTGGGACTGAAGCTTTCTTT.

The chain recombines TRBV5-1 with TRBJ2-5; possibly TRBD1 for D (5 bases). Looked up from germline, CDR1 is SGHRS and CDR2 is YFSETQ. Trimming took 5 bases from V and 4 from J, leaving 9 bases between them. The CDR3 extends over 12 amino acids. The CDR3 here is CASRKGSETQYF. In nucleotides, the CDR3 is TGCGCCAGCAGGAAGGGGTCAGAGACCCAGTACTTC.

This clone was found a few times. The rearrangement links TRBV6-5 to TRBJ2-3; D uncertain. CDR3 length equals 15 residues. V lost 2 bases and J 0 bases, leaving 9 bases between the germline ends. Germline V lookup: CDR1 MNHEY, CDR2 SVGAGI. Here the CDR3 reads CASSYRGKSTDTQYF. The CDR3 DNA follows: TGTGCCAGCAGTTACCGAGGAAAAAGCACAGATACGCAGTATTTT.

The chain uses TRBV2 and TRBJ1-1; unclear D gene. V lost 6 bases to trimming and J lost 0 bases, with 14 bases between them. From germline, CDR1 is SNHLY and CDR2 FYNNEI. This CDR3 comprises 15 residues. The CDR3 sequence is CASRGSLYMNTEAFF. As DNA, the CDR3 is TGTGCCAGCAGGGGCTCGTTGTACATGAACACTGAAGCTTTCTTT.

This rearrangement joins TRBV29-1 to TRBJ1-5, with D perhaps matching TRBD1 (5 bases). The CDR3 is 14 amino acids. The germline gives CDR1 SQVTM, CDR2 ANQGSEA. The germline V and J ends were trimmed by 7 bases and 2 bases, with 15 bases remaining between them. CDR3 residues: CSAGGGYGNQPQHF. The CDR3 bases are TGCAGCGCTGGGGGAGGGTACGGCAATCAGCCCCAGCATTTT.

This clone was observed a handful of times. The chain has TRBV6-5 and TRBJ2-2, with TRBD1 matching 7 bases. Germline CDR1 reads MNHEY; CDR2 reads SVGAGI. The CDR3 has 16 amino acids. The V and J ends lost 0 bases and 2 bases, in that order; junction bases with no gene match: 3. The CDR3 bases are TGTGCCAGCAGTTACTCGGGACAGCTCAACACCGGGGAGCTGTTTTTT. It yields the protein CASSYSGQLNTGELFF.

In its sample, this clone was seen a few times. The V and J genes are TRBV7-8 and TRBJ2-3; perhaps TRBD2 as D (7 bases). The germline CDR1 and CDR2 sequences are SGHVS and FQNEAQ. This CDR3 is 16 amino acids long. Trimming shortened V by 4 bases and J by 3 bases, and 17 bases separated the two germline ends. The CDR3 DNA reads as TGTGCCAGCAGCTCCTTGGGGGGGGGCGTGACAGATACGCAGTATTTT. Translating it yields CASSSLGGGVTDTQYF.

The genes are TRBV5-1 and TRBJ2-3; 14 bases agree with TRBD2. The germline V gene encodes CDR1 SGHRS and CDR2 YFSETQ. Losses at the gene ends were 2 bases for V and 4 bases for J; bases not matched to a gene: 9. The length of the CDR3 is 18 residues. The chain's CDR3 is CASSFTGTSGSQPDTQYF. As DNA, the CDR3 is TGCGCCAGCAGCTTTACCGGGACTAGCGGGAGCCAACCAGATACGCAGTATTTT.

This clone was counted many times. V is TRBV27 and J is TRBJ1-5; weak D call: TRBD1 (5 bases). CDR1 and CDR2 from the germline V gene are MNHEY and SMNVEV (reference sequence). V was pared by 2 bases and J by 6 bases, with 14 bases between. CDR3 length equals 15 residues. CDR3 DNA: TGTGCCAGCAGTTTAACTCCCGACGGGGGTCAGCCCCAGCATTTT. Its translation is CASSLTPDGGQPQHF.

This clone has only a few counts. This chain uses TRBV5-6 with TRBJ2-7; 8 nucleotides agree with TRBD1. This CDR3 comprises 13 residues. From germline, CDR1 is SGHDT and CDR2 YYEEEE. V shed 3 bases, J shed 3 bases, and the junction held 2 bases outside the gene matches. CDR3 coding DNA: TGTGCCAGCAGCTGGACAGGGAACTACGAGCAGTACTTC. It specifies CASSWTGNYEQYF. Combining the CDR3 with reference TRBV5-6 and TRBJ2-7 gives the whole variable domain DAGVTQSPTHLIKTRGQQVTLRCSPKSGHDTVSWYQQALGQGPQFIFQYYEEEERQRGNFPDRFSGHQFPNYSSELNVNALLLGDSALYLCASSWTGNYEQYFGPGTRLTVT.

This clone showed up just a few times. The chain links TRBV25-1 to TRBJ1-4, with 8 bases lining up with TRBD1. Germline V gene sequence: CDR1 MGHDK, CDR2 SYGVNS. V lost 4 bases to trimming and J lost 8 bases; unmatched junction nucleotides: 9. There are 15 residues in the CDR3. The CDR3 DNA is TGTGCCAGCAGTGTTCTTGCAGGGGGCTTAGAAAAACTGTTTTTT. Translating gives CASSVLAGGLEKLFF. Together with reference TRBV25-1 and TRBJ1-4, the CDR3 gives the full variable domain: EADIYQTPRYLVIGTGKKITLECSQTMGHDKMYWYQQDPGMELHLIHYSYGVNSTEKGDLSSESTVSRIRTEHFPLTLESARPSHTSQYLCASSVLAGGLEKLFFGSGTQLSVL.

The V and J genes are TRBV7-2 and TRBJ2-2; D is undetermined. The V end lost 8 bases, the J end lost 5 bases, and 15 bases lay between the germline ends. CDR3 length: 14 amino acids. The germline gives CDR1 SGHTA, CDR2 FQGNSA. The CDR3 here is CASSWRMNTGELFF. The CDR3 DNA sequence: TGTGCCAGCTCGTGGAGAATGAATACCGGGGAGCTGTTTTTT.

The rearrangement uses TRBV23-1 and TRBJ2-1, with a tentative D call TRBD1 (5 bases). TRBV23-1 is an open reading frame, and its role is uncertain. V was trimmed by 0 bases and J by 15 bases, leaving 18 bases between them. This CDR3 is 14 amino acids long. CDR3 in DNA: TGCGCCAGCAGTCAATCACTGGCAGGGCCCCTGCGGTTCTTC. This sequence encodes CASSQSLAGPLRFF.

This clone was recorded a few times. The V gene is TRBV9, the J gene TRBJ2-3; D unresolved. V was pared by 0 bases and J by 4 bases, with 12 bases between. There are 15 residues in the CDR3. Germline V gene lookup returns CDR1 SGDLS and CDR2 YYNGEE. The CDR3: CASSVGSGSADTQYF. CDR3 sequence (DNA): TGTGCCAGCAGCGTAGGATCAGGATCCGCAGATACGCAGTATTTT.

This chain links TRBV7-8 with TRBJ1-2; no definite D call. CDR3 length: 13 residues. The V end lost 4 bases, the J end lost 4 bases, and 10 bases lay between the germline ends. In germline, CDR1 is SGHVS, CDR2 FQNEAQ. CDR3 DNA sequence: TGTGCCAGCAGCTCCCCGGGATCCTATGGCTACACCTTC. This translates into CASSSPGSYGYTF. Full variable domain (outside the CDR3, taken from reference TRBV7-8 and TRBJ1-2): GAGVSQSPRYKVAKRGQDVALRCDPISGHVSLFWYQQALGQGPEFLTYFQNEAQLDKSGLPSDRFFAERPEGSVSTLKIQRTQQEDSAVYLCASSSPGSYGYTFGSGTRLTVV.

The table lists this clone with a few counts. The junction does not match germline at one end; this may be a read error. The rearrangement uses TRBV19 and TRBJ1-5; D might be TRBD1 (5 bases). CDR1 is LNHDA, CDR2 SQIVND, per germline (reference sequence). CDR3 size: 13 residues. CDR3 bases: TGTGCCAGTAGTATATCTGTTGGGGGGGACGTCTTTTTT. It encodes CASSISVGGDVFF.

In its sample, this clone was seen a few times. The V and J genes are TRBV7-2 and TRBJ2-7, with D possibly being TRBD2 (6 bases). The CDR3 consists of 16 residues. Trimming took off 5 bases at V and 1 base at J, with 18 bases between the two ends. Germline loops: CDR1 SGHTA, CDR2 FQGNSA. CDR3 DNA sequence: TGTGCCAGCAGCCAAGGGCGGGGTTTAGAGTCCTACGAGCAGTACTTC. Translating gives CASSQGRGLESYEQYF.

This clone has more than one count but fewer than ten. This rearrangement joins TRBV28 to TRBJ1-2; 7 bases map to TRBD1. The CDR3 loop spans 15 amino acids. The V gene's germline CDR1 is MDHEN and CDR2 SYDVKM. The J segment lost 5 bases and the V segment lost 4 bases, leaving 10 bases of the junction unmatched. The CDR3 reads CASSSLGQAPYGYTF. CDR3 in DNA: TGTGCCAGCAGTTCCCTCGGACAGGCGCCATATGGCTACACCTTC.